The 19 T cell receptor beta chains below were found in one sample sequenced in a study of early T cells in non-severe SARS-CoV-2 infection (dated by TCRdb to the early 2020s). Libraries were constructed by 5' RACE. The data were produced on a NextSeq 500. The public reads were reprocessed in TCRdb via fastp at Q25 and MiXCR, keeping in-frame beta chains. When rows share a CDR3 protein, they turn into one entry using the most common DNA and genes. In this sample the table shows about 100,000 distinct CDR3 sequences, roughly 13% of which occur a single time. Together, the top ten hold approximately 2% of the sample. Sequencing was performed on whole blood. The source is an adult who was a healthcare worker with PCR-confirmed SARS-CoV-2 infection or an uninfected control (not recorded which).

The sample holds many counts of this clonotype. The V and J genes are TRBV6-5 and TRBJ1-3; D gene unclear. V was trimmed by 7 bases and J by 0 bases, leaving 7 bases between them. In germline, CDR1 is MNHEY, CDR2 SVGAGI. The length of the CDR3 is 13 residues. For the CDR3, the DNA is TGTGCCAGCACAGGAGGCTCTGGAAACACCATATATTTT. The encoded protein is CASTGGSGNTIYF.

This clonotype was detected many times. J is TRBJ2-1 and V is TRBV6-5; TRBD2 matches 8 bases. This CDR3 spans 15 amino acids. Germline V gene data show CDR1 as MNHEY and CDR2 as SVGAGI. With V trimmed by 5 bases and J by 4 bases, 7 bases remained unmatched. Here the CDR3 reads CASSGRGASYNEQFF. The DNA of the CDR3 is TGTGCCAGCAGTGGGCGGGGGGCCTCTTACAATGAGCAGTTCTTC.

This clonotype was detected a few times. The gene calls are TRBV11-2 and TRBJ2-6; D gene ambiguous. The germline V gene encodes CDR1 SGHAT and CDR2 FQNNGV. This CDR3 spans 15 amino acids. CDR3 loop: CATASTPSGANVLTF. In DNA, the CDR3 is TGTGCAACCGCATCAACCCCCTCTGGGGCCAACGTCCTGACTTTC.

The rearrangement uses TRBV20-1 and TRBJ2-3, with TRBD2 matching over 8 bases. V dropped 0 bases and J dropped 3; count of bases not matched to a gene: 5. Germline V CDR1 and CDR2: DFQATT, SNEGSKA (reference sequence). CDR3 length: 15 residues. The chain's CDR3 is CSARDGRGGTDTQYF. The DNA for the CDR3 is TGCAGTGCTAGAGACGGGAGGGGCGGGACAGATACGCAGTATTTT.

V is TRBV11-2 and J is TRBJ2-7, with 7 bases lining up with TRBD1. The V and J ends lost 5 bases and 4 bases, in that order; junction bases with no gene match: 11. CDR1 and CDR2 from the germline V gene are SGHAT and FQNNGV. This CDR3 contains 15 residues. CDR3 coding DNA: TGTGCCAGCAGCACCATCCAGGGACAGAGGTACGAGCAGTACTTC. Translating gives CASSTIQGQRYEQYF.

There are many counts of this clonotype. The rearrangement joins TRBV27 to TRBJ1-6, with D perhaps matching TRBD1 (6 bases). Germline V gene data show CDR1 as MNHEY and CDR2 as SMNVEV (reference sequence). The germline V and J ends were trimmed by 8 bases and 11 bases, with 19 bases remaining between them. CDR3 size: 14 residues. Here the CDR3 reads CASQTTGSLTPLHF. The CDR3 DNA reads as TGTGCCAGCCAAACCACAGGGAGTTTGACACCCCTCCACTTT.

The V call is TRBV28, the J call TRBJ1-5, with a possible D match to TRBD1 (5 bases). V was trimmed by 6 bases and J by 2 bases, leaving 20 bases between them. The germline V gene encodes CDR1 MDHEN and CDR2 SYDVKM. The CDR3 runs 17 residues. This CDR3 reads CASRDNLGAGRNQPQHF. In nucleotides, the CDR3 is TGTGCCAGCAGAGATAACCTTGGGGCAGGGCGCAATCAGCCCCAGCATTTT.

This clonotype was detected only a few times. The chain uses TRBV25-1 and TRBJ1-1; unclear D gene. The CDR3 is 13 residues long. The V and J ends lost 3 bases and 6 bases respectively, with 11 bases between them. Germline V gene lookup returns CDR1 MGHDK and CDR2 SYGVNS. The CDR3 DNA sequence: TGTGCCAGCAGTGATCGGGGTGAAGCTGAAGCTTTCTTT. Translating it yields CASSDRGEAEAFF.

This sequence joins TRBV9 and TRBJ2-1; no clear D. The CDR3 covers 12 residues. Trimming stripped 2 bases from V and 9 bases from J, with 9 bases between. The germline CDR1 and CDR2 sequences are SGDLS and YYNGEE. The CDR3, as DNA: TGTGCCAGCAGCGTCTTGGAAGGTGAGCAGTTCTTC. This translates into CASSVLEGEQFF.

This clonotype was observed at least ten times. V is TRBV23-1 and J is TRBJ1-5; D ambiguous. TRBV23-1 is recorded as an ORF, its role being uncertain. This CDR3 comprises 16 residues. V was pared by 2 bases and J by 0 bases, with 11 bases between. The CDR3: CASSQPTATSNQPQHF. CDR3 DNA sequence: TGCGCCAGCAGTCAACCCACCGCAACTAGCAATCAGCCCCAGCATTTT.

This clonotype has ten or more counts. The genes are TRBV5-5 and TRBJ2-3, with D possibly matching TRBD1 (6 bases). Between the trimmed V and J ends, which lost 1 base and 5 bases, there was a span of 14 bases. The CDR3 extends over 15 amino acids. The V gene's germline CDR1 is SGHKS and CDR2 YYEKEE (reference sequence). The DNA of the CDR3 is TGTGCCAGCAGCTTGTTCAACAGGGTTGGAGATACGCAGTATTTT. Residues: CASSLFNRVGDTQYF.

This chain links TRBV6-2 or TRBV6-3 with TRBJ2-5; D is unclear. The CDR3 extends over 12 amino acids. From germline, CDR1 is MNHEY and CDR2 SVGEGT. Trimming cost V 6 bases and J 0 bases, with 5 bases left between them. The CDR3 coding sequence is TGTGCCAGCAGCCGCCACCAAGAGACCCAGTACTTC. It is translated as CASSRHQETQYF.

V and J are TRBV2 and TRBJ1-1; D is possibly TRBD1 (5 bases). The germline V gene encodes CDR1 SNHLY and CDR2 FYNNEI. Trimming stripped 10 bases from V and 3 bases from J, with 18 bases between. This CDR3 has 14 residues. In DNA, the CDR3 is TGTGCCAACGAAGGGGAACGAGCGGACACTGAAGCTTTCTTT. It yields the protein CANEGERADTEAFF.

In this sample, this clonotype turned up many times. The rearrangement joins TRBV18 to TRBJ1-2; 7 bases are a match to TRBD1. The CDR3 has 12 amino acids. J lost 6 bases, V lost 5 bases, and 3 bases had no gene match. Per the germline V gene, CDR1 is KGHSH and CDR2 is LQKENI. CDR3 protein: CASSFDRDGYTF. As DNA, the CDR3 is TGTGCCAGCTCATTCGACAGGGATGGCTACACCTTC.

This clonotype has more than one count but fewer than ten. This chain joins TRBV6-6 and TRBJ2-7, with D perhaps matching TRBD1 (8 bases). The germline V gene encodes CDR1 MNHNY and CDR2 SVGAGI (reference sequence). With 2 bases removed from V and 9 bases from J, the gap between germline ends came to 14 bases. The CDR3 consists of 13 residues. As DNA, the CDR3 is TGTGCCAGCAGTTACGCGGACAGGGAGGGGCAGTACTTC. Translated: CASSYADREGQYF.

The chain couples TRBV4-1 to TRBJ1-1; 10 bases map to TRBD1. Germline CDR1 MGHRA, CDR2 YSYEKL. The CDR3 is made up of 14 amino acids. V lost 5 bases, J lost 5 bases, and 5 bases stayed unmatched. CDR3 amino acids: CASSYDRGPTEAFF. CDR3 in DNA: TGCGCCAGCAGCTATGACAGGGGGCCAACTGAAGCTTTCTTT.

This clonotype was seen ten or more times. The genes are TRBV5-1 and TRBJ2-3, with D hard to call. V lost 4 bases to trimming and J lost 3 bases, with 24 bases between them. The length of the CDR3 is 18 residues. CDR1 and CDR2 from the germline V gene are SGHRS and YFSETQ. In DNA form, the CDR3 reads TGCGCCAGCAGCCCCTTGTTGAAGCTCCAGTCGGTAACAGATACGCAGTATTTT. Translating gives CASSPLLKLQSVTDTQYF.

The chain links TRBV29-1 to TRBJ2-5; no firm D call. The CDR3 sequence is 13 residues long. Trimming left V 0 bases short and J 2 bases short, with 7 bases between. From germline, CDR1 is SQVTM and CDR2 ANQGSEA. The CDR3 DNA is TGCAGCGTTGAAGATGGCGTTCAAGAGACCCAGTACTTC. It translates to CSVEDGVQETQYF.

This clonotype was seen only a few times. The chain links TRBV29-1 to TRBJ2-5; 7 bases align to TRBD1. Per germline, CDR1 SQVTM and CDR2 ANQGSEA. This CDR3 comprises 12 residues. V shed 4 bases, J shed 4 bases, and the junction held 3 bases outside the gene matches. The CDR3 loop reads CSVAGGGETQYF. The CDR3, as DNA: TGCAGCGTTGCAGGGGGTGGAGAGACCCAGTACTTC.